These T cell receptor beta chains were read from a single sample in a study of shared clonotypes between healthy human individuals. Generated by immunoSEQ multiplex PCR, the TCRdb table keeps only in-frame clones and is missing some. The table shows around 2.1 million clones, with almost 96% occurring only once. The sample comprised naive CD4+ T cells sorted from blood. These receptor sequences come from a man younger than 35 in good health. CDR3s include the opening cysteine and the closing phenylalanine or tryptophan. The D gene is left open where the match is weak. Rows give clone size only sometimes, using once, few, many, or a class for an expanded clone.

>.|TRBD1|13|TRBV6-1|TRBJ2-7
CASSRDRSYEQYF
TGTGCCAGCAGTAGGGACAGGTCCTACGAGCAGTACTTC
>.|TRBD2|16|TRBV4-1|TRBJ2-1
CASSQGTSGSYNEQFF
TGCGCCAGCAGCCAAGGGACTAGCGGGTCTTACAATGAGCAGTTCTTC
>.|.|14|TRBV27|TRBJ1-6
CASTSGGYNSPLHF
TGTGCCAGCACATCGGGGGGCTATAATTCACCCCTCCACTTT
>.|.|15|TRBV27|TRBJ2-7
CASSPTVAQSYEQYF
TGTGCCAGCAGTCCGACGGTCGCTCAATCCTACGAGCAGTACTTC
>.|.|14|TRBV5-4|TRBJ1-5
CASSPGPVSQPQHF
TGTGCCAGCAGCCCGGGACCGGTTAGTCAGCCCCAGCATTTT
>.|.|15|TRBV7-9|TRBJ2-5
CASRWDRGVQETQYF
TGTGCCAGCAGATGGGACCGAGGGGTACAAGAGACCCAGTACTTC
>.|TRBD2|15|TRBV7-2|TRBJ2-7
CASSLTSGGSSEQYF
TGTGCCAGCAGCTTAACTAGCGGGGGGTCGTCCGAGCAGTACTTC
>.|TRBD1|16|TRBV6-6|TRBJ2-7
CASSYERTGGSYEQYF
TGTGCCAGCAGTTACGAAAGGACAGGGGGCTCCTACGAGCAGTACTTC
>.|.|12|TRBV5-6|TRBJ1-2
CATNSQNYGYTF
TGTGCCACCAACTCCCAGAACTATGGCTACACCTTC
>.|.|15|TRBV2|TRBJ1-5
CASSEMAQGGQPQHF
TGTGCCAGCAGTGAAATGGCACAGGGAGGACAGCCCCAGCATTTT
>.|TRBD2|17|TRBV27|TRBJ2-5
CASSFVGLAGHQETQYF
TGTGCCAGCTCGTTTGTAGGGCTAGCGGGACATCAAGAGACCCAGTACTTC
>.|TRBD1|15|TRBV6-5|TRBJ1-2
CASRLGQGANYGYTF
TGTGCCAGCAGGCTGGGACAGGGGGCAAACTATGGCTACACCTTC
>once|.|13|TRBV19|TRBJ1-2
CASKPGANYGYTF
TGTGCCAGTAAACCAGGGGCTAACTATGGCTACACCTTC
>.|.|15|TRBV2|TRBJ2-3
CASSAPVSGTDTQYF
TGTGCCAGCAGTGCACCTGTTTCGGGCACAGATACGCAGTATTTT
>.|TRBD1|15|TRBV7-2|TRBJ2-7
CASSLDRDRVYEQYF
TGTGCCAGCAGCTTAGACCGGGACAGGGTATACGAGCAGTACTTC
>.|TRBD1|13|TRBV29-1|TRBJ1-5
CSVEQGAGQPQHF
TGCAGCGTTGAACAGGGGGCGGGTCAGCCCCAGCATTTT
>.|.|18|TRBV7-2|TRBJ2-5
CASSPALSALAMTETQYF
TGTGCCAGCAGCCCCGCCTTATCTGCGCTAGCTATGACTGAGACCCAGTACTTC
>once|.|18|TRBV2|TRBJ2-2
CASSETPPRRGGTGELFF
TGTGCCAGCAGTGAAACGCCCCCTAGGAGGGGAGGCACCGGGGAGCTGTTTTTT
>.|TRBD1|14|TRBV7-2|TRBJ2-7
CASSSTGASYEQYF
TGTGCCAGCAGCTCCACAGGGGCCTCCTACGAGCAGTACTTC
>.|.|14|TRBV30|TRBJ2-7
CAWRGLTPSYEQYF
TGTGCCTGGAGAGGCCTTACGCCTTCCTACGAGCAGTACTTC
>.|TRBD2|17|TRBV7-8|TRBJ2-1
CASSLGPLAGGYNEQFF
TGTGCCAGCAGCTTAGGCCCTCTAGCGGGGGGCTACAATGAGCAGTTCTTC
>.|.|16|TRBV11-2|TRBJ1-2
CASSLRGTGLNYGYTF
TGTGCCAGCAGCTTACGTGGAACGGGTCTTAACTATGGCTACACCTTC
>.|TRBD1|14|TRBV2|TRBJ1-5
CASSATGGNQPQHF
TGTGCCAGCAGCGCCACAGGGGGCAATCAGCCCCAGCATTTT
>.|TRBD1|15|TRBV25-1|TRBJ1-6
CASSGRDRDLSPLHF
TGTGCCAGCAGCGGCCGGGACAGGGATTTGTCACCCCTCCACTTT
>.|.|15|TRBV6-5|TRBJ2-7
CASTSKGGGSYEQYF
TGTGCCAGCACCAGTAAAGGAGGGGGCTCCTACGAGCAGTACTTC
>.|TRBD1|16|TRBV25-1|TRBJ1-2
CASSEGGQGRLYGYTF
TGTGCCAGCAGTGAAGGGGGACAGGGGCGGCTCTATGGCTACACCTTC
>.|.|13|TRBV30|TRBJ1-2
CAWCPVGDYGYTF
TGTGCCTGGTGCCCGGTGGGCGACTATGGCTACACCTTC
>.|.|13|TRBV18|TRBJ1-2
CASSPAGNYGYTF
TGTGCCAGCTCACCAGCCGGGAACTATGGCTACACCTTC
>.|.|13|TRBV10-3|TRBJ2-7
CAISPGPTYEQYF
TGTGCCATCAGTCCGGGACCAACCTACGAGCAGTACTTC
>.|TRBD1|14|TRBV10-3|TRBJ1-1
CAIRGQGLNTEAFF
TGTGCCATCAGAGGACAGGGCCTGAACACTGAAGCTTTCTTT
>once|TRBD1|15|TRBV6-5|TRBJ2-4
CASSPQTGIKDIQYF
TGTGCCAGCAGCCCCCAGACAGGGATCAAGGACATTCAGTACTTC
>.|.|11|TRBV6-6|TRBJ1-2
CASSQGKGYTF
TGTGCCAGCAGCCAAGGGAAAGGCTACACCTTC
>.|.|15|TRBV10-3|TRBJ2-1
CAISEFSLSYNEQFF
TGTGCCATCAGTGAATTCAGTCTATCCTACAATGAGCAGTTCTTC
>.|.|14|TRBV2|TRBJ1-4
CASRKDSTNEKLFF
TGTGCCAGCAGGAAAGACAGTACAAATGAAAAACTGTTTTTT
>.|TRBD2|17|TRBV4-1|TRBJ2-5
CASSQESSGGTEETQYF
TGCGCCAGCAGCCAAGAATCTAGCGGGGGGACCGAAGAGACCCAGTACTTC
>.|TRBD1|14|TRBV18|TRBJ1-4
CASSQGVANEKLFF
TGTGCCAGCTCCCAGGGGGTCGCTAATGAAAAACTGTTTTTT
>.|TRBD2|15|TRBV7-2|TRBJ2-3
CASSLARGYADTQYF
TGTGCCAGCAGCTTAGCGCGGGGGTACGCAGATACGCAGTATTTT
>.|TRBD1|18|TRBV5-6|TRBJ2-4
CASSQRDRGPGSKNIQYF
TGTGCCAGCAGCCAAAGGGACAGGGGGCCGGGGTCCAAAAACATTCAGTACTTC
>.|TRBD1|19|TRBV4-1|TRBJ2-6
CASSHEGARGTAGANVLTF
TGCGCCAGCAGCCATGAGGGGGCGCGCGGAACGGCTGGGGCCAACGTCCTGACTTTC
>.|.|12|TRBV19|TRBJ1-5
CASSSRPGPQHF
TGTGCCAGTAGTAGCAGGCCCGGGCCCCAGCATTTT
>.|.|14|TRBV29-1|TRBJ2-5
CSVAQVGVRETQYF
TGCAGCGTCGCCCAGGTGGGGGTGAGAGAGACCCAGTACTTC
>.|.|14|TRBV19|TRBJ1-6
CASSIMEGGSPLHF
TGTGCCAGTAGTATAATGGAGGGGGGTTCACCCCTCCACTTT
>.|TRBD1|15|TRBV7-9|TRBJ1-1
CASSSDRGFGTEAFF
TGTGCCAGCAGCTCAGACAGGGGCTTCGGCACTGAAGCTTTCTTT
>once|TRBD1|15|TRBV18|TRBJ2-5
CASSPTGAVGETQYF
TGTGCCAGCTCACCGACAGGGGCCGTCGGCGAGACCCAGTACTTC
>.|TRBD2|16|TRBV5-4|TRBJ2-1
CASSLEPRGGYNEQFF
TGTGCCAGCAGCTTGGAACCCCGGGGGGGATACAATGAGCAGTTCTTC
>.|.|14|TRBV30|TRBJ1-5
CALTLDTSNQPQHF
TGTGCCTTGACCCTGGACACTAGCAATCAGCCCCAGCATTTT
>.|TRBD2|16|TRBV7-6|TRBJ2-1
CASSRWTRGTANEQFF
TGTGCCAGCAGCCGTTGGACTAGGGGAACAGCCAATGAGCAGTTCTTC
>.|.|13|TRBV7-2|TRBJ2-5
CASSRSYRMAQYF
TGTGCCAGCAGCCGAAGTTACCGTATGGCCCAGTACTTC
>.|.|13|TRBV6-1|TRBJ1-2
CASRGGRNYGYTF
TGTGCCAGCAGGGGTGGCAGGAACTATGGCTACACCTTC
>.|.|13|TRBV7-9|TRBJ2-4
CASSRGAGYIQYF
TGTGCCAGCAGCAGGGGGGCAGGATACATTCAGTACTTC
>.|.|13|TRBV19|TRBJ1-2
CASSIGQLYGYTF
TGTGCCAGTAGTATAGGCCAGCTCTATGGCTACACCTTC